This is a list of T cell receptor beta chains from one sample in a study of regulatory T cells in long-lasting Graves disease. TCRdb re-called the multiplex PCR reads through MiXCR, storing one row per CDR3 protein. The data hold fewer than 450,000 distinct CDR3 sequences, with 15% observed a single time. A further study also used this sample, focusing on T cells in Graves' hyperthyroidism and ophthalmopathy.

The sample consisted of peripheral blood mononuclear cells (PBMCs), taken at new diagnosis, from a patient treated with antithyroid drugs. Receptors originate from a woman in her 40s with Graves disease. Both conserved end residues are part of each CDR3. The order of the fields is clone size, D gene, V gene, J gene, CDR3 DNA, CDR3 protein. D genes are given only for firm matches. The size field is filled for only some rows; it gives once, few, many or a size class.

clone size: many
D gene: -
V gene: TRBV7-9
J gene: TRBJ2-1
CDR3 DNA: TGTGCCAGCAGCTTAATCAGCCTCCCTAATGAGCAGTTCTTC
CDR3 protein: CASSLISLPNEQFF

clone size: many
D gene: TRBD1
V gene: TRBV20-1
J gene: TRBJ1-6
CDR3 DNA: TGCAGTGCTAGCTTGGGACAGGGGGCATCACCCCTCCACTTT
CDR3 protein: CSASLGQGASPLHF

clone size: many
D gene: TRBD1
V gene: TRBV5-1
J gene: TRBJ2-2
CDR3 DNA: TGCGCCAGCAAGCCGGGACAGGGGTACACCGGGGAGCTGTTTTTT
CDR3 protein: CASKPGQGYTGELFF

clone size: few
D gene: TRBD1
V gene: TRBV28
J gene: TRBJ1-5
CDR3 DNA: TGTGCCAGCAGAACTGGACAGGGAATCGGGTCTAATCAGCCCCAGCATTTT
CDR3 protein: CASRTGQGIGSNQPQHF

clone size: many
D gene: -
V gene: TRBV10-1
J gene: TRBJ2-7
CDR3 DNA: TGCGCCAGCAGTGAGTATCTGAGTATGGGCTACGAGCAGTACTTC
CDR3 protein: CASSEYLSMGYEQYF

clone size: many
D gene: TRBD2
V gene: TRBV27
J gene: TRBJ2-1
CDR3 DNA: TGTGCCAGCAGTTTAGCGGGAGTTATCCATGAGCAGTTCTTC
CDR3 protein: CASSLAGVIHEQFF

clone size: many
D gene: -
V gene: TRBV11-2
J gene: TRBJ2-7
CDR3 DNA: TGTGCCAGCAGCCAGTTGGAGGTGGGGGAGCAGTACTTC
CDR3 protein: CASSQLEVGEQYF

clone size: many
D gene: TRBD1
V gene: TRBV19
J gene: TRBJ1-6
CDR3 DNA: TGTGCCAGTAGTTCGGGACAGGGTAGGACACCCCTCCACTTT
CDR3 protein: CASSSGQGRTPLHF

clone size: -
D gene: TRBD2
V gene: TRBV18
J gene: TRBJ2-1
CDR3 DNA: TGTGCCAGCTCACCCCCCGGGAGGTCGGATGAGCAGTTCTTC
CDR3 protein: CASSPPGRSDEQFF

clone size: -
D gene: TRBD1
V gene: TRBV7-8
J gene: TRBJ1-5
CDR3 DNA: TGTGCCAGCAGCCCCCGGGACAGGGGGTACAATCAGCCCCAGCATTTT
CDR3 protein: CASSPRDRGYNQPQHF

clone size: -
D gene: -
V gene: TRBV24-1
J gene: TRBJ2-2
CDR3 DNA: TGTGCCACCAGTGATCCTGGACCGGAGGAGCTGTTTTTT
CDR3 protein: CATSDPGPEELFF

clone size: once
D gene: -
V gene: TRBV7-8
J gene: TRBJ1-2
CDR3 DNA: TGTGCCAGCAGCTCCTGGACACCGGATAACTATGGCTACACCTTC
CDR3 protein: CASSSWTPDNYGYTF

clone size: -
D gene: -
V gene: TRBV19
J gene: TRBJ2-1
CDR3 DNA: TGTGCCAGTAGTATCGCGGAGGGGGCCTACAATGAGCAGTTCTTC
CDR3 protein: CASSIAEGAYNEQFF

clone size: -
D gene: -
V gene: TRBV27
J gene: TRBJ2-1
CDR3 DNA: TGTGCCAGCGGTGAGGCGGAGCAGTTCTTC
CDR3 protein: CASGEAEQFF

clone size: few
D gene: -
V gene: TRBV7-3
J gene: TRBJ2-1
CDR3 DNA: TGTGCCAGCAGCTTCTGTAGACATTACTCCTACAATGAGCAGTTCTTC
CDR3 protein: CASSFCRHYSYNEQFF

clone size: many
D gene: -
V gene: TRBV9
J gene: TRBJ1-2
CDR3 DNA: TGTGCCAGCAGCGTAGGTCCCGAAAGTAACTATGGCTACACCTTC
CDR3 protein: CASSVGPESNYGYTF

clone size: many
D gene: -
V gene: TRBV9
J gene: TRBJ1-2
CDR3 DNA: TGTGCCAGCACTGGGGCTAACTATGGCTACACCTTC
CDR3 protein: CASTGANYGYTF

clone size: many
D gene: TRBD2
V gene: TRBV12-3/TRBV12-4
J gene: TRBJ2-7
CDR3 DNA: TGTGCCAGCAGTCCGGGACTAGCGGGAGTCGAAGAGCAGTACTTC
CDR3 protein: CASSPGLAGVEEQYF

clone size: many
D gene: -
V gene: TRBV3-1
J gene: TRBJ2-2
CDR3 DNA: TGTGCCAGCAGTCAAGGGGGCGGGGAGCTGTTTTTT
CDR3 protein: CASSQGGGELFF

clone size: -
D gene: TRBD2
V gene: TRBV18
J gene: TRBJ2-5
CDR3 DNA: TGTGCCAGCTCACCACCCGGAGGGACTAGCGGCCGTGAGACCCAGTACTTC
CDR3 protein: CASSPPGGTSGRETQYF

clone size: many
D gene: -
V gene: TRBV28
J gene: TRBJ1-5
CDR3 DNA: TGTGCCAGCAGCCAACAGGGAAACCAGCCCCAGCATTTT
CDR3 protein: CASSQQGNQPQHF

clone size: few
D gene: TRBD2
V gene: TRBV4-1
J gene: TRBJ2-2
CDR3 DNA: TGCGCCAGCAGCCTCCCGTGGGCGGGAGACGGGGAGCTGTTTTTT
CDR3 protein: CASSLPWAGDGELFF

clone size: -
D gene: TRBD1
V gene: TRBV7-9
J gene: TRBJ1-1
CDR3 DNA: TGTGCCAGCACGGAAAGAGCGACAGGGGCCACTGAAGCTTTCTTT
CDR3 protein: CASTERATGATEAFF

clone size: -
D gene: -
V gene: TRBV6-1
J gene: TRBJ1-2
CDR3 DNA: TGTGCCATCATCGCCTATGTCAGGGAGGATGGCTACACCTTC
CDR3 protein: CAIIAYVREDGYTF

clone size: -
D gene: TRBD2
V gene: TRBV5-4
J gene: TRBJ2-2
CDR3 DNA: TGTGCCAGCAGCATGCTTCTAGCGGGAGGAAGCGGGGAGCTGTTTTTT
CDR3 protein: CASSMLLAGGSGELFF

clone size: many
D gene: -
V gene: TRBV30
J gene: TRBJ1-1
CDR3 DNA: TGTGCCTGTGGAAGGAACACTGAAGCTTTCTTT
CDR3 protein: CACGRNTEAFF

clone size: -
D gene: -
V gene: TRBV15
J gene: TRBJ2-7
CDR3 DNA: TGTGCCACCAGCACCCTCCCGCTGCCAGGGGGGTACGAGCAGTACTTC
CDR3 protein: CATSTLPLPGGYEQYF

clone size: -
D gene: -
V gene: TRBV20-1
J gene: TRBJ2-3
CDR3 DNA: TGCAGTGCCACTCTACTGAGGGGGACTGGCTACACAGATACGCAGTATTTT
CDR3 protein: CSATLLRGTGYTDTQYF

clone size: many
D gene: TRBD1
V gene: TRBV7-8
J gene: TRBJ2-7
CDR3 DNA: TGTGCCAGCAGCCTGAGGGGGCTCTACGAGCAGTACTTC
CDR3 protein: CASSLRGLYEQYF

clone size: many
D gene: -
V gene: TRBV6-5
J gene: TRBJ2-7
CDR3 DNA: TGTGCCAGCAGTTACTTCGCAGGGCCCTCCTACGAGCAGTACTTC
CDR3 protein: CASSYFAGPSYEQYF

clone size: -
D gene: -
V gene: TRBV7-9
J gene: TRBJ1-5
CDR3 DNA: TGTGCCAGCAGCCGAGACAATCAGCCCCAGCATTTT
CDR3 protein: CASSRDNQPQHF

clone size: many
D gene: -
V gene: TRBV15
J gene: TRBJ2-3
CDR3 DNA: TGTGCCACAAAGGACAGTCTTCACACAGATACGCAGTATTTT
CDR3 protein: CATKDSLHTDTQYF

clone size: -
D gene: TRBD2
V gene: TRBV6-1
J gene: TRBJ2-7
CDR3 DNA: TGTGCCAGCAGTGAAGCGGCTAGCGGGTCCTACGAGCAGTACTTC
CDR3 protein: CASSEAASGSYEQYF

clone size: -
D gene: -
V gene: TRBV3-1
J gene: TRBJ2-7
CDR3 DNA: TGTGCCAGCAGCCAAGGGACACAGAGTTTAGGGGAGCAGTACTTC
CDR3 protein: CASSQGTQSLGEQYF

clone size: few
D gene: -
V gene: TRBV4-1
J gene: TRBJ2-1
CDR3 DNA: TGCGCCAGCAGCCAAGACAGCTCCCCCTACAATGAGCAGTTCTTC
CDR3 protein: CASSQDSSPYNEQFF

clone size: many
D gene: TRBD2
V gene: TRBV7-3
J gene: TRBJ2-2
CDR3 DNA: TGTGCCAGCAGCTTAACTCGGACTAGCGGGAGTGGCGGGGAGCTGTTTTTT
CDR3 protein: CASSLTRTSGSGGELFF

clone size: many
D gene: -
V gene: TRBV11-2
J gene: TRBJ1-5
CDR3 DNA: TGTGCCAGCAGCTCCTGGTCGTTCGAGCCCCAGCATTTT
CDR3 protein: CASSSWSFEPQHF

clone size: few
D gene: -
V gene: TRBV18
J gene: TRBJ2-1
CDR3 DNA: TGTGCCAGCTCGCCTCAGGGGCGCACCATGTACAATGAGCAGTTCTTC
CDR3 protein: CASSPQGRTMYNEQFF

clone size: -
D gene: -
V gene: TRBV28
J gene: TRBJ1-2
CDR3 DNA: TGTGCCAGCGGGACGAGGGGCAGGGGCTACACCTTC
CDR3 protein: CASGTRGRGYTF

clone size: -
D gene: -
V gene: TRBV7-9
J gene: TRBJ2-4
CDR3 DNA: TGTGCCAGCAGCCTCCTGGCCGAAAACATTCAGTACTTC
CDR3 protein: CASSLLAENIQYF

clone size: -
D gene: TRBD2
V gene: TRBV20-1
J gene: TRBJ2-3
CDR3 DNA: TGCAGTGCTAGGGGACTAGCGGGAGGGCGCGCCTTGGCAGATACGCAGTATTTT
CDR3 protein: CSARGLAGGRALADTQYF

clone size: many
D gene: TRBD1
V gene: TRBV5-1
J gene: TRBJ2-1
CDR3 DNA: TGCGCCAGCAGCTTGGCAACCGGGACAGGGGTTTACAATGAGCAGTTCTTC
CDR3 protein: CASSLATGTGVYNEQFF

clone size: many
D gene: -
V gene: TRBV28
J gene: TRBJ1-2
CDR3 DNA: TGTGCCAGCAGTTTACATTCAGGGACTTCTAACTATGGCTACACCTTC
CDR3 protein: CASSLHSGTSNYGYTF

clone size: many
D gene: -
V gene: TRBV7-9
J gene: TRBJ2-7
CDR3 DNA: TGTGCCAGCAGCTTATCCGGCTCCGGAACAGGGACCAGGTTTCCCTACGAGCAGTACTTC
CDR3 protein: CASSLSGSGTGTRFPYEQYF

clone size: -
D gene: -
V gene: TRBV4-2
J gene: TRBJ2-5
CDR3 DNA: TGTGCCAGCAGCCAAGATTTGAGGGAGTGGGAGACCCAGTACTTC
CDR3 protein: CASSQDLREWETQYF

clone size: -
D gene: TRBD1
V gene: TRBV10-3
J gene: TRBJ1-1
CDR3 DNA: TGTGCCATCAGTGAGCCTGGAGAGGACAGGTGGAACACTGGAGCTTTCTTT
CDR3 protein: CAISEPGEDRWNTGAFF

clone size: few
D gene: -
V gene: TRBV6-1
J gene: TRBJ1-1
CDR3 DNA: TGTGCCAGCAGTGGACCGTGGGGTCTAGCTTTCTTT
CDR3 protein: CASSGPWGLAFF

clone size: many
D gene: -
V gene: TRBV28
J gene: TRBJ2-7
CDR3 DNA: TGTGCCAGCAATGCCGCCGGGGAAGGGGTCTACGAGCAGTACTTC
CDR3 protein: CASNAAGEGVYEQYF

clone size: -
D gene: -
V gene: TRBV5-1
J gene: TRBJ2-1
CDR3 DNA: TGCGCCAGCAGCTTGGCCGCGGTTTCATACAATGAGCAGTTCTTC
CDR3 protein: CASSLAAVSYNEQFF

clone size: many
D gene: TRBD2
V gene: TRBV12-5
J gene: TRBJ2-3
CDR3 DNA: TGTGCTAGTGGTTTGGTAGTTAGCGGGAGCACAGATACGCAGTATTTT
CDR3 protein: CASGLVVSGSTDTQYF

clone size: many
D gene: TRBD2
V gene: TRBV2
J gene: TRBJ2-1
CDR3 DNA: TGTGCCATCAACCGAGCGGGAGGGCCGAATAATGAGCAGTTCTTC
CDR3 protein: CAINRAGGPNNEQFF

clone size: many
D gene: -
V gene: TRBV12-5
J gene: TRBJ2-2
CDR3 DNA: TGTGCTAGTGGAATCGGATCGGGGAACACCGGGGAGCTGTTTTTT
CDR3 protein: CASGIGSGNTGELFF